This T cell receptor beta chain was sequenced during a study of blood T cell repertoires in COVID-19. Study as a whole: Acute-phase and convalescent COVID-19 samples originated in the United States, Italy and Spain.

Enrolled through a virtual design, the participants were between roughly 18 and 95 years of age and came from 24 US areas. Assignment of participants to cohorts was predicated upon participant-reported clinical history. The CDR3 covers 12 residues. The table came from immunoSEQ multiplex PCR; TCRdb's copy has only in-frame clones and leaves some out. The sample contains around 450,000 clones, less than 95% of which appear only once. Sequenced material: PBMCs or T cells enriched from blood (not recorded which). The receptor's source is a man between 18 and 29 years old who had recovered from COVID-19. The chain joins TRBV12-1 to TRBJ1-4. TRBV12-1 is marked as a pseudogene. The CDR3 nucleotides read TGTGCCAGCGCGGCGGAGGCTGAAAAACTGTTTTTT. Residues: CASAAEAEKLFF.